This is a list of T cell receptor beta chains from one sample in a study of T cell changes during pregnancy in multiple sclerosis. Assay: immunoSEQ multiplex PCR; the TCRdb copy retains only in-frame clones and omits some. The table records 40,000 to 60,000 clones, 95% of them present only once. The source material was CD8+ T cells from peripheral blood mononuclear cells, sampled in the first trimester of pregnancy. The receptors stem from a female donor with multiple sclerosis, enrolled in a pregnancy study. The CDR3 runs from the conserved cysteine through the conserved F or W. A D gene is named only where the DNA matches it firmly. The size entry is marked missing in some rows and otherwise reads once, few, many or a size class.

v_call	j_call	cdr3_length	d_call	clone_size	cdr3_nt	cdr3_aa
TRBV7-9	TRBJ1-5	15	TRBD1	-	TGTGCCAGCAGTCTTACCGGGACAGGGAATCAGCCCCAGCATTTT	CASSLTGTGNQPQHF
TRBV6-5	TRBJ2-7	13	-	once	TGTGCCAGCAGCCTGGGGGCCGACGGCGAGCAGTACTTC	CASSLGADGEQYF
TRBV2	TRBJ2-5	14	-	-	TGTGCCAGCAGTGATTGGGCGTACCAAGAGACCCAGTACTTC	CASSDWAYQETQYF
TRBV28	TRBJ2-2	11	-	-	TGTGCCAGCAGTTTCTCCGGGGAGCTGTTTTTT	CASSFSGELFF
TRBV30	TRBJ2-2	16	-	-	TGTGCCTGGGGGACGCCCGGGCGGGAACACACCGGGGAGCTGTTTTTT	CAWGTPGREHTGELFF
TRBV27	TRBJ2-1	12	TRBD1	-	TGTGCCAGCAGTTCGACAGGGCATGAGCAGTTCTTC	CASSSTGHEQFF
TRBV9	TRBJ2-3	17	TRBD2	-	TGTGCCAGCAGAGGCCAGGGACTAGCGGGACGCACAGATACGCAGTATTTT	CASRGQGLAGRTDTQYF
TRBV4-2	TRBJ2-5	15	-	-	TGTGCCAGCAGCCAAGAACTAGCCTCTCGGGAGACCCAGTACTTC	CASSQELASRETQYF
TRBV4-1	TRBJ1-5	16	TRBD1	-	TGCGCCAGCAGCCAAGCTTGGACAGGGTGGAGTCAGCCCCAGCATTTT	CASSQAWTGWSQPQHF
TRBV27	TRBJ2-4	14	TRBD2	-	TGTGCCAGCAGTTTGAGAAGGGAGGGGTACATTCAGTACTTC	CASSLRREGYIQYF
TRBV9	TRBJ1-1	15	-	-	TGTGCCAGCAGCCGTCCTGACGGAGTGGTCGCTGAAGCTTTCTTT	CASSRPDGVVAEAFF
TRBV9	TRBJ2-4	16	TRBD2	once	TGTGCCAGCAGCGTAGGGACTAGCCCTAGCAAAAACATTCAGTACTTC	CASSVGTSPSKNIQYF
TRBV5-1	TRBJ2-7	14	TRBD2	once	TGCGCCAGCAGCTCACCCGGACTAGCCTACGAGCAGTACTTC	CASSSPGLAYEQYF
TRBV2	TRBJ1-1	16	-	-	TGTGCCAGCAGCGTACACCCGACCGCAGGGGACACTGAAGCTTTCTTT	CASSVHPTAGDTEAFF
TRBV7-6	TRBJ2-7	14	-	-	TGTGCCAGCAGCTCTCGGGACACCTCCTACGAGCAGTACTTC	CASSSRDTSYEQYF
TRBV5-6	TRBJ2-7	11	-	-	TGTGCCAGCAGCTCTAGCTACGAGCAGTACTTC	CASSSSYEQYF
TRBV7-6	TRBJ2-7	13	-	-	TGTGCCAGCAGCCCAAGACAGGCCTACGAGCAGTACTTC	CASSPRQAYEQYF
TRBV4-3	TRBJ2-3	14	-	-	TGCGCCAGCAGCCCAGGGGTTCTGCCAGATACGCAGTATTTT	CASSPGVLPDTQYF
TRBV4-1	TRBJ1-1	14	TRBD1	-	TGCGCCAGCACCCCCCCAGGGGGGAACACTGAAGCTTTCTTT	CASTPPGGNTEAFF
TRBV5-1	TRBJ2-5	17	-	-	TGCGCCAGCAGCTTGGATTATCCTAGCGAGGAACAAGAGACCCAGTACTTC	CASSLDYPSEEQETQYF
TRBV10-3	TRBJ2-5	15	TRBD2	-	TGTGCCATCAGCGGACTAGCGGGTGTTCAAGAGACCCAGTACTTC	CAISGLAGVQETQYF
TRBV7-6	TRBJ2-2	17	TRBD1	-	TGTGCCAGCAGCTTAGAGCCACAGGGGGCGACGACCGGGGAGCTGTTTTTT	CASSLEPQGATTGELFF
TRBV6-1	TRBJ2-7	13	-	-	TGTGCCAGCAGGGTCAGGGCTCCCGACGAGCAGTACTTC	CASRVRAPDEQYF
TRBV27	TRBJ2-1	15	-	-	TGTGCCAGCAGTTTTGAGGCCCCGCGCTACAATGAGCAGTTCTTC	CASSFEAPRYNEQFF
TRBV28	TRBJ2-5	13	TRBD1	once	TGTGCCAGCAGTCTCAGGGGGCGAGAGACCCAGTACTTC	CASSLRGRETQYF
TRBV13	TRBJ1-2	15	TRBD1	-	TGTGCCAGCAGCCAAGGGACAGGGGGCGCGTGGGGCTACACCTTC	CASSQGTGGAWGYTF